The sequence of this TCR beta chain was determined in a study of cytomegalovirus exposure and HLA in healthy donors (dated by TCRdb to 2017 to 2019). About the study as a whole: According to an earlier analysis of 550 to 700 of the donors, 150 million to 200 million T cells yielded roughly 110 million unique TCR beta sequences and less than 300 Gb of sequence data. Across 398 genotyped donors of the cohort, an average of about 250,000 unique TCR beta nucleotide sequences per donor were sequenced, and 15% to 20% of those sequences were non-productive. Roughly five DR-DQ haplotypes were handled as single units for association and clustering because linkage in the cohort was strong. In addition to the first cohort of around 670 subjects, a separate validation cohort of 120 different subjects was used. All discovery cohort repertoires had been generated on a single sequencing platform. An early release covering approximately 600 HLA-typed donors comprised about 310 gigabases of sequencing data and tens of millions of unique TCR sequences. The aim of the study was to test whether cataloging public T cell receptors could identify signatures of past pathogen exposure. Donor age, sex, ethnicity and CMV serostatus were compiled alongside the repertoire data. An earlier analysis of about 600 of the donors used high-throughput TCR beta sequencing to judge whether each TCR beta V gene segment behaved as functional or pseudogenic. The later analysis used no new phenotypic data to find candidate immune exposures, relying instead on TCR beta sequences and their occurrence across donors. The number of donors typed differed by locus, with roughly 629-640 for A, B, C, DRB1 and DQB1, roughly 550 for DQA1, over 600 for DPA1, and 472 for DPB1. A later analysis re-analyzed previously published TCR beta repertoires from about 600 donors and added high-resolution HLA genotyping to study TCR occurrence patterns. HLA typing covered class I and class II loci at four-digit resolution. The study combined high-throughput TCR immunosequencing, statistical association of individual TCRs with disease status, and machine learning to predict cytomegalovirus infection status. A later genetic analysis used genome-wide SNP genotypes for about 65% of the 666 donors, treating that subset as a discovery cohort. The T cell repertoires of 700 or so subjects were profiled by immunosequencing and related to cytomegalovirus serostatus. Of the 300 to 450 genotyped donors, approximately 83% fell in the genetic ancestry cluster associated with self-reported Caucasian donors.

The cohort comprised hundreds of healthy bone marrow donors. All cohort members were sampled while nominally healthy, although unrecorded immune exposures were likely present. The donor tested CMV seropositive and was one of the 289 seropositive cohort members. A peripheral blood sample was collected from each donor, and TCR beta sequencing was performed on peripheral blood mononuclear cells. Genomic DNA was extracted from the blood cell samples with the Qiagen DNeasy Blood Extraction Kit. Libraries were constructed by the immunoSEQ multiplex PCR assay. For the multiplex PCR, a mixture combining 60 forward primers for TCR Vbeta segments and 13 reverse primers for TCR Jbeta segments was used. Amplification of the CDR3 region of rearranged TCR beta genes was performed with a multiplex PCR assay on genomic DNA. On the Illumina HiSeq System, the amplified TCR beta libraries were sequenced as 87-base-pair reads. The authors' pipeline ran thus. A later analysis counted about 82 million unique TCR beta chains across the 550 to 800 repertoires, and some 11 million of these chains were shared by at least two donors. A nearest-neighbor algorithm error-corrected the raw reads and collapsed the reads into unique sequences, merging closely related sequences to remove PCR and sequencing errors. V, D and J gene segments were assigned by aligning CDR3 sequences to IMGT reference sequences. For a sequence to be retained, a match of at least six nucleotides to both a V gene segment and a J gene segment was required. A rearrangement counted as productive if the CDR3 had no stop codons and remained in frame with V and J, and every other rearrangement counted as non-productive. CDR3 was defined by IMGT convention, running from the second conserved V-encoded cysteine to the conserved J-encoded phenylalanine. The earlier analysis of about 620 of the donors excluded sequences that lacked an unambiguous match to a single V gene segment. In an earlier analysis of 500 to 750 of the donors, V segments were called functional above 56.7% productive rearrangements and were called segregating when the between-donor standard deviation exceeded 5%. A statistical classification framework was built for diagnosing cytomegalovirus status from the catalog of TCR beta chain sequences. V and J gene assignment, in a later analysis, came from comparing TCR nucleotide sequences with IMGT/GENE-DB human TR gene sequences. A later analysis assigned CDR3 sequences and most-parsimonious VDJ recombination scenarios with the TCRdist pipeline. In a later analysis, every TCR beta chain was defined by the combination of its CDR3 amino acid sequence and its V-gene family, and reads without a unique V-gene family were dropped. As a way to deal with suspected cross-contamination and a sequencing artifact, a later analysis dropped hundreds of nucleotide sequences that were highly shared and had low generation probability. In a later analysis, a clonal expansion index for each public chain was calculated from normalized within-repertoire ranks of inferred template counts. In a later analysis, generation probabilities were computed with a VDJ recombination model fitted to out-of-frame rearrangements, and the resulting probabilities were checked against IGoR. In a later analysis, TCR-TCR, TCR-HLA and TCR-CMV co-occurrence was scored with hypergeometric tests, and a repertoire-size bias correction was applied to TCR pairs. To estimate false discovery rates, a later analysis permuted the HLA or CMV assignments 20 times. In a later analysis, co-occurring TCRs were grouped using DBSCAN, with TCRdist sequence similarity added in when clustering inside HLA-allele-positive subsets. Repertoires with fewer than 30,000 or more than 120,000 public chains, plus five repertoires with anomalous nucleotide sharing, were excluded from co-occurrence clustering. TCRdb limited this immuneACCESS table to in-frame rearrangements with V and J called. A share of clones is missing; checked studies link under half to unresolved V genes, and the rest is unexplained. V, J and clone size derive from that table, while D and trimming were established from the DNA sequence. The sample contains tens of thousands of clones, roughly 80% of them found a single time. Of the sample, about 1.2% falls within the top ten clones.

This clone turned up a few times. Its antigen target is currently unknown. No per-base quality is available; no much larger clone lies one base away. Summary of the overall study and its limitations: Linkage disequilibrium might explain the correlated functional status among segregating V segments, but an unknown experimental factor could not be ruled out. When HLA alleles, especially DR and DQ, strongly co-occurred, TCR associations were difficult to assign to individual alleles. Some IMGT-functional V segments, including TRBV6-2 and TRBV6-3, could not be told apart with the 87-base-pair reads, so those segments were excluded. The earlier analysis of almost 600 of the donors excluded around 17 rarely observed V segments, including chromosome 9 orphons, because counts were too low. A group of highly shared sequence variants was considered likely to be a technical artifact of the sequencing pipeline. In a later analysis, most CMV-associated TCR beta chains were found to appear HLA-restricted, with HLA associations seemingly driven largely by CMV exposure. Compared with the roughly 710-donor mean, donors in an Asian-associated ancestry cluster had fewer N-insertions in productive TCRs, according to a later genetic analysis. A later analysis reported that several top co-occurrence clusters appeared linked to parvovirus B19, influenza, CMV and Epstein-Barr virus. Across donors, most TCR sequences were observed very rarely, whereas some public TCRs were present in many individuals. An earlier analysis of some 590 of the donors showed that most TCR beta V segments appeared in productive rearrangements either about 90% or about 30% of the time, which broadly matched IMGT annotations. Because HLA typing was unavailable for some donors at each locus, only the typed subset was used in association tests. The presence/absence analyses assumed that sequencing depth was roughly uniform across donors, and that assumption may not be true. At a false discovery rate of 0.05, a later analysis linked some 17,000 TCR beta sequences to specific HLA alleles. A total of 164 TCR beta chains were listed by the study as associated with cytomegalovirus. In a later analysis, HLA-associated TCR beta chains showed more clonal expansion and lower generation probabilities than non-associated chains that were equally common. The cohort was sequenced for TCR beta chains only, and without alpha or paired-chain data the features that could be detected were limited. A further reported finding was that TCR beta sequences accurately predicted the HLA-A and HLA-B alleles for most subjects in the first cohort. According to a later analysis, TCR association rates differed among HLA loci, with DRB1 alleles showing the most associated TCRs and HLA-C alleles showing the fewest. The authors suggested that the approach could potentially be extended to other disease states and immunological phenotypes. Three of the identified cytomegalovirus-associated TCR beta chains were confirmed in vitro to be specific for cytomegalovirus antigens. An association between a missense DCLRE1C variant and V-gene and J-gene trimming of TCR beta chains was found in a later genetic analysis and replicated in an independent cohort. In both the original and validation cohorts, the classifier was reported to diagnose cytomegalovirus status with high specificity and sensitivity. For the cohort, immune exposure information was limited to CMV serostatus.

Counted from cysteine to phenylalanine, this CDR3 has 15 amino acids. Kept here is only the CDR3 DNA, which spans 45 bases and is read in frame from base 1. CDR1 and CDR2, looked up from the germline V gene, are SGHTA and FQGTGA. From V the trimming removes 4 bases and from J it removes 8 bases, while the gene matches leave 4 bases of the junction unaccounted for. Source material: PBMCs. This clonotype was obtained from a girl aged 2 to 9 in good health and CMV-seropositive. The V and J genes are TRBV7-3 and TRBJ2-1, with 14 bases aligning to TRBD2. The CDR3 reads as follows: CASSSRGLAGDEQFF. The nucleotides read TGTGCCAGCAGCTCCCGGGGACTAGCGGGAGATGAGCAGTTCTTC. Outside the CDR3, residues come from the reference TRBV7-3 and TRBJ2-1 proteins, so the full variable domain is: GAGVSQTPSNKVTEKGKYVELRCDPISGHTALYWYRQSLGQGPEFLIYFQGTGAADDSGLPNDRFFAVRPEGSVSTLKIQRTERGDSAVYLCASSSRGLAGDEQFFGPGTRLTVL.